Judged by abundance, the clone carrying this T cell receptor (beta chain) is medium-sized. These data come from a study of T cells in localized non-small cell lung cancer. In germline, CDR1 is MNHGY, CDR2 SAAAGT. The CDR3 is 14 amino acids. V lost 5 bases to trimming and J lost 2 bases, with 11 bases between them. Sequencing was performed with immunoSEQ multiplex PCR; in TCRdb, only in-frame clones are kept and a portion is missing. The data hold thousands of clones, with roughly 30% observed a single time. The chain links TRBV6-8 to TRBJ2-3; possible D gene TRBD1, 5 bases. Sequenced material: lung tumor tissue, taken before any cancer treatment. This receptor was identified in a female donor at least 60 years old with stage I lung adenocarcinoma. In nucleotides, the CDR3 is TGTGCCAGCAGTCCCGACAGAACCACAGATACGCAGTATTTT. This encodes CASSPDRTTDTQYF.